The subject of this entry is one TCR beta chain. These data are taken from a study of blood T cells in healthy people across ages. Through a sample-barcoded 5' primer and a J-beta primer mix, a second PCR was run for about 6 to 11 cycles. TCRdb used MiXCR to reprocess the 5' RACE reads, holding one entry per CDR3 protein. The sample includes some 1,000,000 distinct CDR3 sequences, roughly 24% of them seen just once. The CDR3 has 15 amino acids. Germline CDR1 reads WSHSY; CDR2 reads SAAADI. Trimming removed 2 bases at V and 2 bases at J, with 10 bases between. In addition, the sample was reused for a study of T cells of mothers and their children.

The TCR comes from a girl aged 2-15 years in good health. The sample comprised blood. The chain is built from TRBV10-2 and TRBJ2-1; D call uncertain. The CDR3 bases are TGCGCCAGCAGTGAGATGGAAATCCCCTACAATGAGCAGTTCTTC. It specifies CASSEMEIPYNEQFF.